The clone carrying this TCR beta chain has at least ten counts. Its target is not known. The sample comes from a study of T-cell memory formation after mild COVID-19. On the study more broadly: TCR clusters were mostly confined to one donor each.

CDR1 is SGHRS, CDR2 YFSETQ, per germline. The J segment lost 4 bases and the V segment lost 3 bases, leaving 5 bases of the junction unmatched. This CDR3 region has 14 residues. TCRdb analysed the 5' RACE reads with MiXCR anew, one entry per CDR3 protein. The table records 300,000 to 400,000 distinct CDR3 sequences, 21% of them present only once. Study outcomes and limitations: Clones contracting over day 15 to 85 were CD4/CD8 balanced, with later expanders leaning CD4+.

V is TRBV5-1 and J is TRBJ2-5; 8 bases match TRBD1. The sequenced material came from PBMCs or a T cell subset sorted from them (not recorded which). The receptor was derived from an adult woman who had mild COVID-19 (a few samples of this study predate the infection). Cell type and time point are not known. DNA of the CDR3: TGCGCCAGCAGCTACCCGGGACAGGCAGAGACCCAGTACTTC. Translated, it gives CASSYPGQAETQYF.